This T cell receptor beta chain was sequenced during a study of vaccination and CD4 T cells after COVID-19. Overall study context: In the convalescent group, nasal swab PCR was SARS-CoV-2 positive; roughly 9 cases were mild and one severe.

Cultured CD4+ T-cell DNA underwent Oncomine TCR Beta short-read sequencing. DNA came from CD4+ T cells after culture. TCRdb re-derived calls from the PCR reads in MiXCR, one entry per CDR3 protein. The sample carries 15,000 to 20,000 distinct CDR3 sequences, nearly 60% recorded once. The treatment denotes: approximately 9-day PBMC culture with coronavirus spike peptide pools or control peptides (ViraFEST assay). After expanding antigen-specific T cells with peptide pools, ViraFEST sequenced their TCRs. The CDR3 length is 15 residues. Germline trimming cut 5 bases from V and 6 bases from J; bases unmatched to any gene: 9. Looked up from germline, CDR1 is SEHNR and CDR2 is FQNEAQ (reference sequence). In the case of this clonotype: The antigen is not known.

This sequence was found in a human donor who had recovered from COVID-19. V gene TRBV7-9 combines with J gene TRBJ2-3; 9 positions agree with TRBD1. This specimen was CD4+ T cells from blood, cultured in vitro, taken before SARS-CoV-2 vaccination. CDR3 DNA: TGTGCCAGCAGCCCCCGACAGGGGGGTGTGGATACGCAGTATTTT. Translation gives CASSPRQGGVDTQYF.